What follows are 27 T cell receptor beta chains derived from one specimen sequenced in a study of T cell responses to AZD1222 COVID-19 vaccine. The data were produced by immunoSEQ multiplex PCR, yet TCRdb's version contains in-frame clones alone and is incomplete. This sample has more than 110,000 clones, with roughly 90% found just once. Specimen: peripheral blood, collected 28 days after the second AZD1222 dose. The receptors here all came from an adult who received the AZD1222 COVID-19 vaccine.

This clone appeared once. This rearrangement joins TRBV19 to TRBJ2-7; D tentatively fits TRBD1 or TRBD2 (5 bases each). This CDR3 spans 16 amino acids. Germline lookup yields CDR1 LNHDA and CDR2 SQIVND (reference sequence). Trimming stripped 5 bases from V and 5 bases from J, with 22 bases between. In DNA, the CDR3 is TGTGCCAGTAGTCCCCCGGGGCGGCTAAGCCTCCACGAGCAGTACTTC. It codes for CASSPPGRLSLHEQYF.

CDR3 nucleotides: TGTGCCAGCAGTTACTCGTTCGGCGGGAACTCCTACAATGAGCAGTTCTTC. Protein: CASSYSFGGNSYNEQFF. This chain links TRBV6-2 or TRBV6-3 with TRBJ2-1, with a possible D match to TRBD2 (6 bases). Trimming left V 0 bases short and J 0 bases short, with 12 bases between. There are 17 residues in the CDR3. In germline, CDR1 is MNHEY, CDR2 SVGEGT.

V is TRBV5-6 and J is TRBJ2-1; D is possibly TRBD1 or TRBD2 (5 bases each). The V and J ends lost 4 bases and 6 bases respectively, with 14 bases between them. This CDR3 has 14 amino acids. Germline assignment: CDR1 SGHDT and CDR2 YYEEEE. The CDR3 nucleotides are TGTGCCAGCAGCCTGGGGTTTGGGGGCAATGAGCAGTTCTTC. Translation: CASSLGFGGNEQFF.

A remark on this clone: One end of the junction is discordant with germline, which a read error may explain. The DNA for the CDR3 is TGTGCCCGGAGTGTAAGCGGGAGGCTCGAGCAGTACTTC. Protein: CARSVSGRLEQYF. The V and J genes are TRBV30 and TRBJ2-7, with 9 bases matching TRBD2. Germline CDR1 and CDR2: GTSNPN and SVGIG (reference sequence). CDR3 length: 13 amino acids.

The chain links TRBV7-2 to TRBJ2-7; 12 nucleotides agree with TRBD2. This CDR3 has 16 residues. Germline CDR1 and CDR2: SGHTA and FQGNSA. This chain's CDR3 is CAGGRGLAGATYEQYF. In DNA form, the CDR3 reads TGTGCGGGGGGTAGGGGACTAGCGGGTGCCACCTACGAGCAGTACTTC.

V and J are TRBV9 and TRBJ2-3, with 7 bases identical to TRBD2. Germline values: CDR1 SGDLS, CDR2 YYNGEE. The V and J ends lost 0 bases and 1 base, in that order; junction bases with no gene match: 8. The length of the CDR3 is 17 residues. CDR3 protein: CASSVGEGTLRTDTQYF. CDR3 nucleotide sequence: TGTGCCAGCAGCGTAGGGGAGGGAACTCTACGCACAGATACGCAGTATTTT.

The chain couples TRBV19 to TRBJ1-3; D call uncertain. Germline V CDR1 and CDR2: LNHDA, SQIVND (reference sequence). Trimming stripped 1 base from V and 0 bases from J, with 7 bases between. This CDR3 spans 15 amino acids. In DNA, the CDR3 is TGTGCCAGTAGTATAGTGGCGAGCTCTGGAAACACCATATATTTT. This translates into CASSIVASSGNTIYF.

This clone has only a few counts. This sequence joins TRBV5-1 and TRBJ1-5; D unresolved. The CDR3 extends over 14 amino acids. Germline CDR1 reads SGHRS; CDR2 reads YFSETQ. V shed 6 bases and J shed 2 bases, with 12 bases lying between them. The CDR3: CASTLVPGNQPQHF. The CDR3 coding sequence is TGCGCCAGCACACTTGTACCCGGCAATCAGCCCCAGCATTTT.

The rearrangement joins TRBV10-2 to TRBJ1-4; no clear D gene. The CDR3 contains 16 residues. The germline V gene has CDR1 WSHSY and CDR2 SAAADI. The V and J ends lost 7 bases and 8 bases respectively, with 23 bases between them. The CDR3 loop is CASTSIGRLTKEKLFF. In DNA form, the CDR3 reads TGCGCCAGCACTAGCATTGGACGGCTAACGAAGGAAAAACTGTTTTTT.

This chain joins TRBV19 and TRBJ2-7, with 8 nucleotides matching TRBD1. Germline V gene sequence: CDR1 LNHDA, CDR2 SQIVND (reference sequence). Losses at the gene ends were 1 base for V and 4 bases for J; bases not matched to a gene: 0. The CDR3 length is 13 residues. The CDR3 coding sequence is TGTGCCAGTAGTATAGGACAGGGGTACGAGCAGTACTTC. It translates to CASSIGQGYEQYF.

This clone was seen a single time. The chain combines TRBV19 with TRBJ2-7; 7 bases are a match to TRBD2. CDR1 and CDR2 (germline): LNHDA, SQIVND (reference sequence). There are 15 residues in the CDR3. V lost 1 base and J lost 2; bases outside the gene matches: 5. CDR3 residues: CASSIGSGPPYEQYF. Written as DNA, the CDR3 is TGTGCCAGTAGTATAGGTAGCGGGCCCCCCTACGAGCAGTACTTC.

This sequence joins TRBV10-1 and TRBJ1-5; 7 positions match TRBD1. With V trimmed by 7 bases and J by 6 bases, 3 bases remained unmatched. Germline V gives CDR1 WNHNN, CDR2 SYGVQD (reference sequence). CDR3 length equals 12 residues. CDR3 coding DNA: TGCGCCAGCACGAGGGGGCCTCAGCCCCAGCATTTT. Translated: CASTRGPQPQHF.

J is TRBJ1-5 and V is TRBV19; maybe TRBD1 (5 bases). CDR1 is LNHDA and CDR2 is SQIVND in the germline V gene (reference sequence). The length of the CDR3 is 15 residues. The V end was cut by 4 bases, the J end by 0 bases, with 10 bases between. The CDR3, as DNA: TGTGCCAGTAGTAGAAGACAGCATAGCAATCAGCCCCAGCATTTT. It translates to CASSRRQHSNQPQHF.

V usage is TRBV28 and J usage is TRBJ2-5; 10 bases map to TRBD2. This CDR3 spans 17 amino acids. Germline V CDR1 and CDR2: MDHEN, SYDVKM. With V trimmed by 3 bases and J by 3 bases, 10 bases remained unmatched. As DNA, the CDR3 is TGTGCCAGCAGTTTTCCCCTTGGGACTAGCGCTGAAGAGACCCAGTACTTC. Protein sequence: CASSFPLGTSAEETQYF.

Only a few counts were recorded for this clone. DNA of the CDR3: TGTGCCAGCAGCGCCGGACTAGCGGGAATAGCCGGGGAGCTGTTTTTT. This gives the protein CASSAGLAGIAGELFF. This chain links TRBV9 with TRBJ2-2, with TRBD2 identical over 12 bases. This CDR3 contains 16 residues. Germline CDR1 is SGDLS and CDR2 is YYNGEE. The V gene end was trimmed by 3 bases and the J gene end by 6 bases; junction bases not matched to a gene: 6.

J is TRBJ1-3 and V is TRBV5-4; D not resolved. This CDR3 contains 15 residues. From germline, CDR1 is SGHNT and CDR2 YYREEE (reference sequence). Trimming stripped 2 bases from V and 0 bases from J, with 9 bases between. The CDR3 DNA is TGTGCCAGCAGCTTTAACGCAGACTCTGGAAACACCATATATTTT. Its translation: CASSFNADSGNTIYF.

V gene TRBV3-1 (or the pseudogene TRBV3-2) combines with J gene TRBJ1-2; 10 bases fit TRBD1. CDR3 length: 15 amino acids. Trimming at V came to 5 bases and at J to 7 bases, leaving 10 bases not matched to a gene. Germline V gene lookup returns CDR1 LGHDT and CDR2 YNNKEL (reference sequence). In nucleotides, the CDR3 is TGTGCCAGCAGCAACCGACAGGGGGCTATTATTGGCTACACCTTC. The encoded protein is CASSNRQGAIIGYTF.

The rearrangement uses TRBV5-8 and TRBJ1-5; tentatively, D is TRBD1 (6 bases). The germline CDR1 and CDR2 sequences are SGHTS and YDEGEE. The CDR3 length is 12 residues. With 4 bases removed from V and 9 bases from J, the gap between germline ends came to 11 bases. The CDR3 loop reads CASSHTGRPQHF. In DNA, the CDR3 is TGTGCCAGCAGCCACACAGGGAGGCCCCAGCATTTT.

This CDR3 is CASAGQGIYGYTF. The CDR3, as DNA: TGTGCCAGCGCGGGACAGGGGATATATGGCTACACCTTC. The V gene is TRBV27, the J gene TRBJ1-2, with TRBD1 matching over 10 bases. The J segment lost 5 bases and the V segment lost 8 bases, leaving 5 bases of the junction unmatched. Germline assignment: CDR1 MNHEY and CDR2 SMNVEV (reference sequence). The CDR3 runs to 13 residues.

This clone has only a few counts. J is TRBJ2-7 and V is TRBV6-2 or TRBV6-3; 9 nucleotides line up with TRBD2. The CDR3 is made up of 12 amino acids. The junction had 8 bases not matched to a gene; V was cut back by 5 bases and J by 12 bases. CDR1 is MNHEY, CDR2 SVGEGT, per germline. CDR3 residues: CASSRIAGELYF. The DNA for the CDR3 is TGTGCCAGCAGTAGGATAGCGGGGGAGTTGTACTTC.

The V and J genes are TRBV20-1 and TRBJ2-3; perhaps TRBD2 as D (5 bases). Germline V gene lookup returns CDR1 DFQATT and CDR2 SNEGSKA (reference sequence). V was clipped by 6 bases and J by 7 bases, with 11 bases between them. The CDR3 is 11 amino acids. Here the CDR3 DNA reads TGCAGTGCCCATTCGGGGAATACGCAGTATTTT. This gives the protein CSAHSGNTQYF.

CDR3 protein: CASPGRGNLDYGYTF. DNA of the CDR3: TGTGCCAGCCCCGGGAGGGGTAATCTGGACTATGGCTACACCTTC. This sequence joins TRBV28 and TRBJ1-2, with D possibly being TRBD1 (5 bases). The CDR3 extends over 15 amino acids. V gave up 8 bases and J gave up 3 bases, with 19 bases separating them. The germline CDR1 and CDR2 sequences are MDHEN and SYDVKM.

This chain joins TRBV7-9 and TRBJ2-1, with D possibly matching TRBD2 (5 bases). CDR1 and CDR2 from the germline V gene are SEHNR and FQNEAQ (reference sequence). Trimming removed 2 bases from V and 3 bases from J, with 11 bases in between. This CDR3 region has 15 residues. The CDR3 loop is CASSLSASFYNEQFF. In DNA form, the CDR3 reads TGTGCCAGCAGCTTATCCGCTAGCTTCTACAATGAGCAGTTCTTC.

The chain joins TRBV30 to TRBJ1-2, with D perhaps TRBD1 (5 bases). With 0 bases removed from V and 4 bases from J, the gap between germline ends came to 12 bases. The CDR3 length is 14 residues. CDR1 GTSNPN and CDR2 SVGIG come from the germline V gene (reference sequence). The chain's CDR3 is CAWSVPGQIYGYTF. As DNA, the CDR3 is TGTGCCTGGAGTGTACCGGGGCAGATCTATGGCTACACCTTC.

The V gene is TRBV19, the J gene TRBJ1-5, with D perhaps TRBD1 (6 bases). Looked up from germline, CDR1 is LNHDA and CDR2 is SQIVND (reference sequence). This CDR3 is 15 amino acids long. V lost 7 bases to trimming and J lost 1 base, with 14 bases between them. DNA for the CDR3: TGTGCCAGTATTCCAGGGGTCTCAAGCAATCAGCCCCAGCATTTT. This translates into CASIPGVSSNQPQHF.

The chain links TRBV2 to TRBJ2-1; the D is unclear. Per the germline V gene, CDR1 is SNHLY and CDR2 is FYNNEI. The CDR3 spans 13 residues. V shed 2 bases and J shed 9 bases, with 11 bases lying between them. The CDR3 nucleotides are TGTGCCAGCAGTGAAACCCCCCGGTCTGAGCAGTTCTTC. Its protein product is CASSETPRSEQFF.

The V and J genes are TRBV15 and TRBJ2-1, with D perhaps matching TRBD2 (5 bases). CDR1 and CDR2 from the germline V gene are LNHNV and YYDKDF (reference sequence). This CDR3 has 14 amino acids. V was pared by 3 bases and J by 8 bases, with 14 bases between. CDR3 nucleotides: TGTGCCACCAGCAGGAGTGCTAGCAAGGATGAGCAGTTCTTC. Amino acids: CATSRSASKDEQFF.